This is a list of T cell receptor beta chains from one sample in a study of blood T cell repertoires in COVID-19. Profiled with immunoSEQ multiplex PCR; TCRdb holds only in-frame clones, not every one. Counted here are about 210,000 clones, around 90% occurring once; the ten biggest clones make up 1.5%. The specimen was peripheral blood. These receptors came from a man in his late teens or twenties with active or convalescent COVID-19. Each CDR3 is given with its conserved first and last residue. D genes are given only for firm matches. Rows may omit the clone size; those that give it use once, few, many or a size class.

>-|TRBV9|TRBJ1-1|TRBD1
CASSGDRGREKTEAFF
TGTGCCAGCAGCGGGGACAGGGGGCGTGAAAAAACTGAAGCTTTCTTT
>-|TRBV10-3|TRBJ2-1|-
CAISETTGTRLSSYNEQFF
TGTGCCATCAGTGAGACCACCGGGACACGGCTATCCTCCTACAATGAGCAGTTCTTC
>once|TRBV28|TRBJ2-7|TRBD1
CASSYPRGQFYEQYF
TGTGCCAGCAGTTATCCCCGGGGACAGTTCTACGAGCAGTACTTC
>-|TRBV7-2|TRBJ1-5|-
CASSLGQDQPQHF
TGTGCCAGCAGCTTGGGTCAGGATCAGCCCCAGCATTTT
>once|TRBV5-4|TRBJ2-7|TRBD1
CASSPSGTGSLYEQYF
TGTGCCAGCAGCCCAAGCGGGACAGGGAGTTTATACGAGCAGTACTTC
>-|TRBV7-2|TRBJ2-1|-
CASSSLSSLETGSYNEQFF
TGTGCCAGCAGCTCTCTCTCATCCTTGGAAACGGGGTCCTACAATGAGCAGTTCTTC
>-|TRBV5-4|TRBJ2-5|-
CASSSEIGTKETQYF
TGTGCCAGCAGCTCAGAAATTGGGACAAAAGAGACCCAGTACTTC
>-|TRBV19|TRBJ2-7|-
CASSTPGEQYF
TGTGCCAGTAGTACCCCAGGGGAGCAGTACTTC
>-|TRBV4-3|TRBJ1-5|TRBD1
CASSVGQDSNQPQHF
TGCGCCAGCAGCGTTGGACAGGATAGCAATCAGCCCCAGCATTTT
>-|TRBV3-1/TRBV3-2|TRBJ2-5|-
CASSQDVETQYF
TGTGCCAGCAGCCAAGACGTAGAGACCCAGTACTTC
>once|TRBV5-1|TRBJ1-3|TRBD1
CASSWDSTSGNTIYF
TGCGCCAGCAGTTGGGACAGCACCTCTGGAAACACCATATATTTT
>-|TRBV18|TRBJ1-5|TRBD1
CASSRDRASLSNQPQHF
TGTGCCAGCTCACGGGACAGGGCCTCTCTAAGCAATCAGCCCCAGCATTTT
>-|TRBV25-1|TRBJ1-1|-
CASREGSAEAFF
TGTGCCAGCAGGGAAGGGAGCGCTGAAGCTTTCTTT
>-|TRBV5-4|TRBJ2-2|TRBD1
CASSDRQGAETGELFF
TGTGCCAGCAGCGACCGACAGGGAGCAGAAACCGGGGAGCTGTTTTTT
>few|TRBV18|TRBJ1-2|TRBD1
CASSPLDRETSYTF
TGTGCCAGCTCACCACTCGACAGGGAGACCAGCTACACCTTC
>-|TRBV7-9|TRBJ1-4|TRBD1
CASSPLTGENEKLFF
TGTGCCAGCAGCCCGTTGACAGGGGAAAATGAAAAACTGTTTTTT
>-|TRBV6-5|TRBJ1-1|-
CASSPSLNTEAFF
TGTGCCAGCAGTCCTTCGTTGAACACTGAAGCTTTCTTT
>-|TRBV3-1/TRBV3-2|TRBJ2-5|-
CASSPGVLETQYF
TGTGCCAGCAGCCCTGGAGTTTTAGAGACCCAGTACTTC
>-|TRBV3-1/TRBV3-2|TRBJ1-1|-
CASSQVTLTGAFF
TGTGCCAGCAGCCAAGTGACCCTCACGGGGGCTTTCTTT
>-|TRBV6-1|TRBJ1-2|TRBD1
CASSEALQGYGYTF
TGTGCCAGCAGTGAAGCCCTACAGGGGTATGGCTACACCTTC
>few|TRBV24-1|TRBJ2-4|-
CATSDWTGIQYF
TGTGCCACCAGTGACTGGACTGGGATTCAGTACTTC
>once|TRBV7-9|TRBJ2-2|TRBD2
CASSPGGSAGELFF
TGTGCCAGCAGTCCCGGCGGGAGTGCCGGGGAGCTGTTTTTT
>-|TRBV18|TRBJ1-2|TRBD1
CASSPSGQGLNYGYTF
TGTGCCAGCTCTCCTTCGGGACAGGGACTAAACTATGGCTACACCTTC
>-|TRBV5-6|TRBJ1-1|TRBD1
CASSPDRGLNTEAFF
TGTGCCAGCAGCCCGGACAGGGGCCTGAACACTGAAGCTTTCTTT
>-|TRBV30|TRBJ2-3|TRBD2
CAWRTGGDTQYF
TGTGCCTGGAGGACGGGAGGAGATACGCAGTATTTT
>-|TRBV10-3|TRBJ2-7|TRBD2
CAISGGASEQYF
TGTGCCATCAGCGGGGGGGCCAGCGAGCAGTACTTC
>-|TRBV19|TRBJ2-1|TRBD2
CASSISRAGTSGIYNEQFF
TGTGCCAGTAGTATTTCGCGGGCCGGGACTAGCGGCATCTACAATGAGCAGTTCTTC
>-|TRBV19|TRBJ2-2|-
CATQRAGTGELFF
TGTGCCACCCAACGGGCGGGCACCGGGGAGCTGTTTTTT
>few|TRBV30|TRBJ2-1|TRBD2
CAWSVPSGGSYNEQFF
TGTGCCTGGAGTGTACCTAGCGGAGGCTCCTACAATGAGCAGTTCTTC
>-|TRBV7-2|TRBJ2-1|-
CASLSSGSSYNEQFF
TGTGCCAGCTTGAGTTCGGGGAGCTCCTACAATGAGCAGTTCTTC
>-|TRBV7-2|TRBJ2-1|TRBD2
CASSLILAGVSNEQFF
TGTGCCAGCAGCCTCATACTAGCGGGAGTCAGTAATGAGCAGTTCTTC
>-|TRBV7-2|TRBJ1-2|-
CASTYGGGAMLNYGYTF
TGTGCCAGCACTTACGGGGGAGGCGCTATGCTAAACTATGGCTACACCTTC
>-|TRBV12-3/TRBV12-4|TRBJ1-1|-
CASSRTTGSEAFF
TGTGCCAGCAGCCGTACGACCGGGAGTGAAGCTTTCTTT
>-|TRBV15|TRBJ2-5|TRBD2
CATSRELDETSGAKGEETQYF
TGTGCCACCAGCAGAGAATTAGATGAGACTAGCGGGGCAAAAGGGGAGGAGACCCAGTACTTC
>once|TRBV7-2|TRBJ2-7|TRBD1
CASSLGDRGSFSYEQYF
TGTGCCAGCAGCTTGGGGGACAGGGGTTCCTTCTCCTACGAGCAGTACTTC
>-|TRBV7-6|TRBJ1-1|-
CASMSVQGSNTEAFF
TGTGCCAGCATGAGTGTCCAGGGATCGAACACTGAAGCTTTCTTT
>-|TRBV7-2|TRBJ2-7|-
CASSSTIDYEQYF
TGTGCCAGCAGCTCCACAATCGACTACGAGCAGTACTTC
>-|TRBV7-2|TRBJ2-7|TRBD2
CASSLGSGSTYEQYF
TGTGCCAGCAGCTTAGGGAGCGGGAGCACCTACGAGCAGTACTTC
>-|TRBV24-1|TRBJ2-3|-
CATSDRNEATQYF
TGTGCCACCAGTGACCGTAATGAGGCTACGCAGTATTTT
>-|TRBV19|TRBJ1-5|-
CASVGGDQGYSNQPQHF
TGTGCCAGCGTGGGGGGGGACCAGGGATATAGCAATCAGCCCCAGCATTTT
>-|TRBV18|TRBJ2-7|TRBD2
CASSPPGTSGSGEQYF
TGTGCCAGCTCACCCCCCGGGACTAGCGGGAGTGGCGAGCAGTACTTC
>-|TRBV4-1|TRBJ2-1|-
CASSQMPVPVGEQFF
TGCGCCAGCAGCCAGATGCCCGTGCCCGTCGGTGAGCAGTTCTTC
>-|TRBV5-1|TRBJ1-3|-
CASSLAPTGLGRNTIYF
TGCGCCAGCAGCTTGGCTCCGACGGGGTTAGGGAGAAACACCATATATTTT
>-|TRBV5-1|TRBJ1-1|-
CASSLAYQGRNTEAFF
TGCGCCAGCAGCTTGGCCTATCAGGGGCGGAACACTGAAGCTTTCTTT
>-|TRBV7-2|TRBJ1-5|-
CASSSDRNQPQHF
TGTGCCAGCAGCTCTGACAGGAATCAGCCCCAGCATTTT
>-|TRBV28|TRBJ1-1|-
CASSIDQGSTEAFF
TGTGCCAGCAGTATAGACCAGGGGAGCACTGAAGCTTTCTTT
>-|TRBV5-1|TRBJ2-5|TRBD2
CASSPGTSGNQETQYF
TGCGCCAGCAGCCCGGGGACTAGCGGCAACCAAGAGACCCAGTACTTC
>once|TRBV13|TRBJ2-1|-
CASSLPNNEQFF
TGTGCCAGCAGCTTACCCAACAATGAGCAGTTCTTC
>-|TRBV19|TRBJ2-1|-
CASSYPSSAGTYNEQFF
TGTGCCAGTAGCTACCCCAGTTCAGCGGGTACCTACAATGAGCAGTTCTTC
>-|TRBV19|TRBJ2-7|-
CASSRGHTSYEQYF
TGTGCCAGTAGTCGAGGGCACACCAGCTACGAGCAGTACTTC
>-|TRBV27|TRBJ2-2|-
CASSPQLALSGELFF
TGTGCCAGCAGTCCACAGCTAGCACTGTCCGGGGAGCTGTTTTTT
>-|TRBV4-3|TRBJ1-1|-
CASSTPQGGNTEAFF
TGCGCCAGCAGCACCCCCCAGGGTGGGAACACTGAAGCTTTCTTT